The rows below give T cell receptor beta chains drawn from one sample of a study of CD8 T cells in Susac syndrome. TCRdb reprocessed the immunoSEQ multiplex PCR reads via MiXCR and lists one record per CDR3 protein. The top ten clones hold about 0.12% of a sample with more than 200,000 distinct CDR3 sequences, around 90% of them seen once. The sequenced sample was CD8+ T cells from PBMCs. The receptors were gathered from a human donor with multiple sclerosis. Each CDR3 is given with its conserved first and last residue. A D gene is named only where the DNA matches it firmly. For some rows the clone size is stated as once, few or many, or as a class when expanded; others skip it.

. | TRBJ1-4 | . | TRBV4-1 | CASSEETGLDEKLFF
TRBD2 | TRBJ2-1 | once | TRBV7-8 | CATATSGSYIGTYNEQFF
. | TRBJ2-7 | . | TRBV12-3/TRBV12-4 | CASSLSLAYEQYF
. | TRBJ1-2 | . | TRBV29-1 | CSVGRESLWDYTF
. | TRBJ1-2 | . | TRBV3-1 | CASSDDSYGYTF
. | TRBJ1-2 | . | TRBV30 | CAWSMGAWDGYTF
TRBD1 | TRBJ2-7 | once | TRBV9 | CASSVAGGTGPYEQYF
TRBD2 | TRBJ2-5 | . | TRBV7-8 | CASSLTGLTPVAAQYF
. | TRBJ2-7 | . | TRBV7-2 | CASSPPAGDGYEQYF
. | TRBJ2-3 | . | TRBV7-2 | CASSFPDAGPTDTQYF
TRBD1 | TRBJ2-1 | . | TRBV29-1 | CSVGTGTYNEQFF
. | TRBJ2-3 | . | TRBV5-6 | CASSYGTLTDTQYF
. | TRBJ1-2 | . | TRBV5-1 | CASSRLQGTSGYTF
TRBD2 | TRBJ2-1 | . | TRBV19 | CASSITSGAREQFF
TRBD1 | TRBJ1-2 | . | TRBV7-9 | CASSSRDRGFYGYTF
TRBD2 | TRBJ2-1 | . | TRBV7-6 | CASSSYRGTSGGDNEQFF
. | TRBJ2-7 | few | TRBV9 | CASSVGVGPYEQYF
. | TRBJ1-4 | . | TRBV6-5 | CASSGQGGLFF
. | TRBJ1-3 | . | TRBV2 | CASSAWPTIYF
. | TRBJ2-7 | . | TRBV5-4 | CASSIVGGLSYEQYF
TRBD1 | TRBJ1-2 | . | TRBV29-1 | CSVGTTGNYGYTF
TRBD1 | TRBJ1-2 | . | TRBV13 | CASSLGRGTGEGYTF
. | TRBJ1-2 | . | TRBV29-1 | CSVETGYPYGYTF
. | TRBJ1-2 | . | TRBV7-2 | CASSLAHPVGRLYGYTF
. | TRBJ2-7 | . | TRBV9 | CASSPTGSGRTYEQYF